The next 25 T cell receptor beta chains were all read from a single sample in a study of blood T cell repertoires in COVID-19. Sequencing was performed with immunoSEQ multiplex PCR; in TCRdb, only in-frame clones are kept and a portion is missing. The repertoire holds over 250,000 clones, with around 90% as singletons. The source material was peripheral blood. The receptor set was obtained from a man aged 50 to 60 with acute or convalescent COVID-19.

This clone showed up just a few times. This sequence joins TRBV4-1 and TRBJ2-7, with 10 positions matching TRBD2. This CDR3 has 15 residues. Trimming took 3 bases from V and 2 from J; bases not matched to a gene: 4. Germline V gives CDR1 MGHRA, CDR2 YSYEKL. Here the CDR3 DNA reads TGCGCCAGCAGCCACGAGAGCGGGGGGGCCTACGAGCAGTACTTC. Its protein product is CASSHESGGAYEQYF.

This sequence joins TRBV30 and TRBJ2-7; 8 nucleotides agree with TRBD1. V gave up 0 bases and J gave up 3 bases; unmatched junction bases: 7. The germline V gene encodes CDR1 GTSNPN and CDR2 SVGIG (reference sequence). CDR3 size: 15 residues. The CDR3 loop reads CAWSVLGQGYYEQYF. The CDR3 DNA reads TGTGCCTGGAGTGTACTAGGACAGGGCTACTACGAGCAGTACTTC.

V and J are TRBV5-1 and TRBJ1-6; no firm D call. Germline CDR1 and CDR2: SGHRS and YFSETQ. CDR3 length: 14 residues. V gave up 0 bases and J gave up 7 bases, with 8 bases separating them. The CDR3 nucleotides read TGCGCCAGCAGCTTGGACAGTCCAAATTCACCCCTCCACTTT. Protein product: CASSLDSPNSPLHF.

The chain carries TRBV30 and TRBJ2-1; D unresolved. Germline V gene data show CDR1 as GTSNPN and CDR2 as SVGIG (reference sequence). This CDR3 comprises 13 residues. V was cut by 0 bases and J by 3 bases, with 6 bases left in between. The CDR3 DNA sequence: TGTGCCTGGAGTGTAAACAGCTACAATGAGCAGTTCTTC. This encodes CAWSVNSYNEQFF.

The V and J genes are TRBV29-1 and TRBJ2-7, with D uncertain. CDR1 is SQVTM and CDR2 is ANQGSEA in the germline V gene. Trimming removed 5 bases from V and 4 bases from J, with 15 bases in between. This CDR3 is built from 13 residues. The CDR3 bases are TGCAGCGTTTATACCGCCTCGGGTTACGAGCAGTACTTC. Its translation: CSVYTASGYEQYF.

The gene calls are TRBV4-1 and TRBJ1-3; no clear D. This CDR3 region has 17 residues. V was clipped by 0 bases and J by 0 bases, with 12 bases between them. Germline CDR1 is MGHRA and CDR2 is YSYEKL. CDR3 coding DNA: TGCGCCAGCAGCCAAGATAATATCGGCGGCTCTGGAAACACCATATATTTT. Protein product: CASSQDNIGGSGNTIYF.

The chain recombines TRBV11-1 with TRBJ1-3; no definite D call. Germline loops: CDR1 SGHAT, CDR2 FQDESV (reference sequence). The CDR3 runs 14 residues. V was trimmed by 3 bases and J by 2 bases, leaving 8 bases between them. CDR3 residues: CASSFAPTGNTIYF. The CDR3 bases are TGTGCCAGCAGCTTCGCGCCTACTGGAAACACCATATATTTT.

This rearrangement joins TRBV4-1 to TRBJ1-6, with 8 positions matching TRBD1. CDR1 is MGHRA and CDR2 is YSYEKL in the germline V gene. Trimming cost V 1 base and J 13 bases; bases outside gene matches: 3. CDR3 size: 13 residues. CDR3 region: CASSQGAGGPLHF. CDR3 sequence (DNA): TGCGCCAGCAGCCAAGGGGCAGGGGGCCCCCTCCACTTT.

V is TRBV7-2 and J is TRBJ2-3; 10 bases are a match to TRBD2. Unmatched junction bases numbered 6, after V lost 2 bases and J lost 4 bases. The CDR3 covers 16 residues. Per germline, CDR1 SGHTA and CDR2 FQGNSA. The CDR3 bases are TGTGCCAGCAGCTTAAGGAGCGGGGGGGCCCCAGATACGCAGTATTTT. Translation: CASSLRSGGAPDTQYF.

The chain carries TRBV30 and TRBJ2-7, with TRBD2 matching 10 bases. Losses at the gene ends were 5 bases for V and 2 bases for J; bases not matched to a gene: 6. Germline values: CDR1 GTSNPN, CDR2 SVGIG (reference sequence). The CDR3 spans 14 residues. The CDR3 DNA is TGTGCCTGGGCAAAGACTAGCGGGCCCTACGAGCAGTACTTC. As protein: CAWAKTSGPYEQYF.

J is TRBJ1-2 and V is TRBV6-6; unclear D gene. The germline V gene has CDR1 MNHNY and CDR2 SVGAGI (reference sequence). This CDR3 is 14 amino acids long. Trimming pared 0 bases from V and 7 bases from J, leaving 12 bases between. The CDR3 DNA reads TGTGCCAGCAGTTACTCGGAGGGCTATGGTGGCTACACCTTC. This encodes CASSYSEGYGGYTF.

V is TRBV29-1 and J is TRBJ2-7; D is possibly TRBD2 (6 bases). From germline, CDR1 is SQVTM and CDR2 ANQGSEA. V lost 3 bases to trimming and J lost 2 bases, with 11 bases between them. The CDR3 sequence is 13 residues long. The CDR3 nucleotides are TGCAGCGTTGACCGGGACTCAGCCTACGAGCAGTACTTC. Residues: CSVDRDSAYEQYF.

The chain has TRBV3-1 (or the pseudogene TRBV3-2) and TRBJ1-3, with D perhaps matching TRBD1 (6 bases). The CDR3 has 12 residues. V shed 3 bases and J shed 11 bases, with 11 bases lying between them. Germline CDR1 reads LGHDT; CDR2 reads YNNKEL (reference sequence). The CDR3 DNA is TGTGCCAGCAGCCAGCAACAGGGTCCCATATATTTT. As protein: CASSQQQGPIYF.

The chain combines TRBV19 with TRBJ1-6, with a weak D call TRBD1 (6 bases). V gave up 4 bases and J gave up 5 bases, with 12 bases separating them. The CDR3 totals 15 residues. The germline V gene has CDR1 LNHDA and CDR2 SQIVND (reference sequence). As DNA, the CDR3 is TGTGCCAGTAGTACCAGGGGTCAGGATAATTCACCCCTCCACTTT. It is translated as CASSTRGQDNSPLHF. Supplemented by reference TRBV19 and TRBJ1-6, the full variable domain reads DGGITQSPKYLFRKEGQNVTLSCEQNLNHDAMYWYRQDPGQGLRLIYYSQIVNDFQKGDIAEGYSVSREKKESFPLTVTSAQKNPTAFYLCASSTRGQDNSPLHFGNGTRLTVT.

The chain carries TRBV5-4 and TRBJ2-5, with 7 positions matching TRBD2. V shed 5 bases, J shed 2 bases, and the junction held 6 bases outside the gene matches. The V gene's germline CDR1 is SGHNT and CDR2 YYREEE (reference sequence). The CDR3 length is 14 residues. The chain's CDR3 is CASSQSGVQETQYF. DNA of the CDR3: TGTGCCAGCAGTCAAAGCGGGGTGCAAGAGACCCAGTACTTC.

The chain carries TRBV5-5 and TRBJ2-1; 7 bases fit TRBD1. Germline V gives CDR1 SGHKS, CDR2 YYEKEE (reference sequence). This CDR3 comprises 16 residues. V gave up 4 bases and J gave up 7 bases; unmatched junction bases: 14. The CDR3 sequence is CASSHLQGMMGNEQFF. The CDR3 DNA reads as TGTGCCAGCAGCCACCTACAGGGGATGATGGGGAATGAGCAGTTCTTC.

In its sample, this clone was seen once. This rearrangement joins TRBV10-3 to TRBJ1-3; TRBD1 is a possible D gene (5 bases). Trimming cost V 0 bases and J 0 bases, with 18 bases left between them. Germline V gene data show CDR1 as ENHRY and CDR2 as SYGVKD. This CDR3 has 19 residues. The DNA of the CDR3 is TGTGCCATCAGTGAGTCCGGACACTTTAATCTCGTCTCTGGAAACACCATATATTTT. This sequence encodes CAISESGHFNLVSGNTIYF.

This rearrangement joins TRBV30 to TRBJ1-5, with TRBD1 identical over 10 bases. Germline-derived CDR1 and CDR2 are GTSNPN and SVGIG (reference sequence). V was clipped by 4 bases and J by 9 bases; unmatched bases: 9. The CDR3 length is 14 residues. CDR3 nucleotides: TGTGCCTGGACCTTGCCCGGGACAGGGGTGCCCCAGCATTTT. It encodes CAWTLPGTGVPQHF.

This chain joins TRBV15 and TRBJ1-6; unclear D gene. CDR3 size: 15 residues. V lost 0 bases, J lost 17 bases, and 20 bases lay in between. Germline V CDR1 and CDR2: LNHNV, YYDKDF (reference sequence). DNA for the CDR3: TGTGCCACCAGCAGAGATCGGGGAGGCGGCGTAACCTTCCACTTT. This gives the protein CATSRDRGGGVTFHF.

CDR3: CASSLAGTRETQYF. CDR3 DNA sequence: TGCGCCAGCAGCTTGGCTGGGACAAGAGAGACCCAGTACTTC. The rearrangement joins TRBV5-1 to TRBJ2-5, with a tentative D call TRBD1 (6 bases). The CDR3 extends over 14 amino acids. CDR1 and CDR2 from the germline V gene are SGHRS and YFSETQ. V was trimmed by 0 bases and J by 4 bases, leaving 10 bases between them.

This clone appeared once. The chain links TRBV6-4 to TRBJ1-2; perhaps TRBD1 as D (5 bases). This CDR3 region has 15 residues. The germline CDR1 and CDR2 sequences are MRHNA and SNTAGT. V lost 2 bases to trimming and J lost 0 bases, with 10 bases between them. Here the CDR3 DNA reads TGTGCCAGCAGTGACGGAGGGGCCGCTAACTATGGCTACACCTTC. It translates to CASSDGGAANYGYTF.

The J gene is TRBJ2-3, the V gene TRBV7-3; tentative D call: TRBD1 (6 bases). The CDR3 covers 15 residues. Trimming took 5 bases from V and 2 from J, leaving 14 bases between them. Germline CDR1 and CDR2: SGHTA and FQGTGA. The CDR3 DNA sequence: TGTGCCAGCAGCCCACAGGGACGGGACACAGATACGCAGTATTTT. It is translated as CASSPQGRDTDTQYF.

The genes are TRBV2 and TRBJ2-5; 9 bases match TRBD1. CDR1 is SNHLY, CDR2 FYNNEI, per germline. CDR3 length: 14 residues. V gave up 7 bases and J gave up 5 bases; unmatched junction bases: 8. CDR3 amino acids: CASTGDRAMETQYF. In DNA form, the CDR3 reads TGTGCCAGCACGGGGGACAGGGCGATGGAGACCCAGTACTTC.

The CDR3 loop is CASSRDRDHGYTF. The CDR3 region has the DNA TGTGCCAGCAGCCGAGACAGGGATCATGGCTACACCTTC. The chain links TRBV12-3 or TRBV12-4 to TRBJ1-2; TRBD1 aligns across 7 bases. The CDR3 has 13 residues. The ends lost 6 bases at V and 6 bases at J; junction bases unmatched: 7.

Ten or more counts support this clone. This chain uses TRBV9 with TRBJ2-4; D is undetermined. Germline V gene sequence: CDR1 SGDLS, CDR2 YYNGEE. This CDR3 is built from 11 residues. V was cut by 4 bases and J by 10 bases, with 9 bases left in between. This CDR3 reads CASSTTGIQYF. In DNA form, the CDR3 reads TGTGCCAGCAGCACGACTGGTATTCAGTACTTC.